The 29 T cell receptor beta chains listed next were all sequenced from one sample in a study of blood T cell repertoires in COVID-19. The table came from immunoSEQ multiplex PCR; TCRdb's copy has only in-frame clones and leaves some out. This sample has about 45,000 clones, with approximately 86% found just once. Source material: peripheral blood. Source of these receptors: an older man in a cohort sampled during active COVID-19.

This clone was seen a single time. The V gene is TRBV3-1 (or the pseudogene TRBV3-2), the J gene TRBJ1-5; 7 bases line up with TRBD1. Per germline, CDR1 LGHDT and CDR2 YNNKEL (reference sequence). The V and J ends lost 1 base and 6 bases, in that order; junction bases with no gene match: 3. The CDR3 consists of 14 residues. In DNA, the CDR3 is TGTGCCAGCAGCCAAGGACAGGGAGGTCAGCCCCAGCATTTT. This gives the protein CASSQGQGGQPQHF.

CDR3 amino acids: CASGPSPSTDTQYF. For the CDR3, the DNA is TGTGCTAGTGGTCCCTCTCCGTCCACAGATACGCAGTATTTT. V usage is TRBV12-5 and J usage is TRBJ2-3, with D unclear. This CDR3 comprises 14 residues. Trimming cost V 5 bases and J 2 bases, with 11 bases left between them. Germline lookup yields CDR1 LGHNT and CDR2 FRNRAP.

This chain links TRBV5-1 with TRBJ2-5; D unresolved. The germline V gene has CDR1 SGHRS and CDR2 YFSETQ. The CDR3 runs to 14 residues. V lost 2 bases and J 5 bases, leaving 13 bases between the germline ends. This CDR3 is CASSFGSSWETQYF. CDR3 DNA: TGCGCCAGCAGCTTCGGGTCCTCCTGGGAGACCCAGTACTTC.

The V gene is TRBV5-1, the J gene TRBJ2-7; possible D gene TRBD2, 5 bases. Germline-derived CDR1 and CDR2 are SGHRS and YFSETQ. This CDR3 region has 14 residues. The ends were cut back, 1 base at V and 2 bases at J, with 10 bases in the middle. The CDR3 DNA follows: TGCGCCAGCAGCTTGTCCGGAGGAACCTACGAGCAGTACTTC. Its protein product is CASSLSGGTYEQYF.

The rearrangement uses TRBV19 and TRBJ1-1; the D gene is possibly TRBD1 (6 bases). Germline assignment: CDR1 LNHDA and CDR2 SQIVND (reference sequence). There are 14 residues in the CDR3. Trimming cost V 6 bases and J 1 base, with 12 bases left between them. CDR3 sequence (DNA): TGTGCCAGTAGGGTCCAGGGGAAGAACACTGAAGCTTTCTTT. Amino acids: CASRVQGKNTEAFF.

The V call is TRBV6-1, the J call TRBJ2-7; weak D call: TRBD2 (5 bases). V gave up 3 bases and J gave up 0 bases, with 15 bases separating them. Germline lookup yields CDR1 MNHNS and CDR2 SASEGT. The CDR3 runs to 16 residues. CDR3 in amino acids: CASSDPRTGSSYEQYF. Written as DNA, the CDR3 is TGTGCCAGCAGTGATCCCCGGACGGGGAGCTCCTACGAGCAGTACTTC.

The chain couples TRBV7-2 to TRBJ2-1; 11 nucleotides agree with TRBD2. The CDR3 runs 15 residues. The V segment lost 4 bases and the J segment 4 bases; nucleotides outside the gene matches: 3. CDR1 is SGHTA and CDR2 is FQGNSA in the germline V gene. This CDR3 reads CASSSGLAVYNEQFF. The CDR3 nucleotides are TGTGCCAGCAGCTCGGGACTAGCGGTATACAATGAGCAGTTCTTC.

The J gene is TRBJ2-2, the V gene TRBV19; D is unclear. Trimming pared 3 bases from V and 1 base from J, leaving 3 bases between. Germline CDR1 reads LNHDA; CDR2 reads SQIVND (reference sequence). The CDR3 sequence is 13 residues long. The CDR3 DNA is TGTGCCAGTAGTATTCTGAACACCGGGGAGCTGTTTTTT. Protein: CASSILNTGELFF.

CDR3 residues: CASSYISGAPYEQYF. DNA of the CDR3: TGTGCCAGCAGTTACATCAGCGGGGCCCCCTACGAGCAGTACTTC. This rearrangement joins TRBV6-2 or TRBV6-3 to TRBJ2-7; 7 nucleotides agree with TRBD2. The CDR3 contains 15 residues. The ends lost 2 bases at V and 2 bases at J; junction bases unmatched: 6. Germline V CDR1 and CDR2: MNHEY, SVGEGT.

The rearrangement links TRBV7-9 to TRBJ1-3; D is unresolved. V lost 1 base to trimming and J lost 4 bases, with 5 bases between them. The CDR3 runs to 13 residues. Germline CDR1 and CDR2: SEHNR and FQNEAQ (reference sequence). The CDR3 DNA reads TGTGCCAGCAGCTTAGGGCTGGGAAACACCATATATTTT. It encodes CASSLGLGNTIYF.

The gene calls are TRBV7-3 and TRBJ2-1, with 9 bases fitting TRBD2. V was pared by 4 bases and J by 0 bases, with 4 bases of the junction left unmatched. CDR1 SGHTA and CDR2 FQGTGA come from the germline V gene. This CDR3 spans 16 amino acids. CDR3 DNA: TGTGCCAGCAGCTATCTAGCGGGGAACTCCTACAATGAGCAGTTCTTC. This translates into CASSYLAGNSYNEQFF.

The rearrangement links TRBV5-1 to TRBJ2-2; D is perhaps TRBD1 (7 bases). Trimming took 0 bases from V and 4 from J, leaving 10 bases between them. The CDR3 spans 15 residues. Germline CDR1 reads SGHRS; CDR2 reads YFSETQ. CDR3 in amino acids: CASSLVQGGTGELFF. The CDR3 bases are TGCGCCAGCAGCTTGGTTCAGGGGGGCACCGGGGAGCTGTTTTTT. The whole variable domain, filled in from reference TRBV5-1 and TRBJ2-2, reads KAGVTQTPRYLIKTRGQQVTLSCSPISGHRSVSWYQQTPGQGLQFLFEYFSETQRNKGNFPGRFSGRQFSNSRSEMNVSTLELGDSALYLCASSLVQGGTGELFFGEGSRLTVL.

This chain's CDR3 is CASSLDQRTGVNEQFF. Written as DNA, the CDR3 is TGCGCCAGCAGCTTGGATCAGAGAACAGGGGTGAATGAGCAGTTCTTC. The chain carries TRBV5-1 and TRBJ2-1, with 7 positions matching TRBD1. V shed 0 bases, J shed 7 bases, and the junction held 10 bases outside the gene matches. CDR3 length: 16 residues. CDR1 is SGHRS, CDR2 YFSETQ, per germline.

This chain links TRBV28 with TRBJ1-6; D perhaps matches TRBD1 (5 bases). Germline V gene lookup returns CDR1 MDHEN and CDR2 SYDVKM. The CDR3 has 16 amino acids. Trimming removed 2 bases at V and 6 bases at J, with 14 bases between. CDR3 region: CASSLGTGLFNSPLHF. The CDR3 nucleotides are TGTGCCAGCAGTTTAGGAACGGGACTTTTTAATTCACCCCTCCACTTT.

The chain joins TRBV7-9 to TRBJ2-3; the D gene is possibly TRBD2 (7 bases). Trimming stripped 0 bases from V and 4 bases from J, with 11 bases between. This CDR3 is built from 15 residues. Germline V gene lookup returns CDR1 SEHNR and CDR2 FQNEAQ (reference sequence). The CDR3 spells CASSLASGGPDTQYF. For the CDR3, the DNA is TGTGCCAGCAGCTTAGCCTCCGGGGGGCCAGATACGCAGTATTTT.

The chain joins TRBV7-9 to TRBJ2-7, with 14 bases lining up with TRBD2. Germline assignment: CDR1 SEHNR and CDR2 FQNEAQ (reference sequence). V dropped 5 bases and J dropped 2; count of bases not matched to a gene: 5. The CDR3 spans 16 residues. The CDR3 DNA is TGTGCCAGCAGCCAGGGACTAGCGGGGGACACCTACGAGCAGTACTTC. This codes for CASSQGLAGDTYEQYF.

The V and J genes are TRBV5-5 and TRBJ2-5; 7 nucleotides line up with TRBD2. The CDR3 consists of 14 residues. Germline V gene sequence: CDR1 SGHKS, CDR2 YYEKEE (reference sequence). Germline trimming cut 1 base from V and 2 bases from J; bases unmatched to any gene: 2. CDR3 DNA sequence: TGTGCCAGCAGCTTGATGGGGGGGCAAGAGACCCAGTACTTC. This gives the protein CASSLMGGQETQYF.

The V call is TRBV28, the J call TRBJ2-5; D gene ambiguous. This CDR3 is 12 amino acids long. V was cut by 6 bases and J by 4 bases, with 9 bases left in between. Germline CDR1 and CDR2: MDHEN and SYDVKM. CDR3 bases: TGTGCCAGCAGACTGACACCAGAGACCCAGTACTTC. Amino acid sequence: CASRLTPETQYF.

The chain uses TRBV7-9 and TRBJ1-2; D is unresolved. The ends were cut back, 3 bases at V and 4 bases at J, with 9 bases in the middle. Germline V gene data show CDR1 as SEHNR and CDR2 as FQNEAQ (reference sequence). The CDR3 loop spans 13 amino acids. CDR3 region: CASSFGEGYGYTF. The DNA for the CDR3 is TGTGCCAGCAGCTTCGGGGAAGGCTATGGCTACACCTTC.

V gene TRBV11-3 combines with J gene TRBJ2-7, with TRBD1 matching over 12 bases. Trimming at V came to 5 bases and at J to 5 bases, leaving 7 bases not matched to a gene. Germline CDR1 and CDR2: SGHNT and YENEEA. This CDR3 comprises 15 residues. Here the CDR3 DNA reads TGTGCCAGCAGCCCGGGGACAGGGGGCATCGACGAGCAGTACTTC. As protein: CASSPGTGGIDEQYF.

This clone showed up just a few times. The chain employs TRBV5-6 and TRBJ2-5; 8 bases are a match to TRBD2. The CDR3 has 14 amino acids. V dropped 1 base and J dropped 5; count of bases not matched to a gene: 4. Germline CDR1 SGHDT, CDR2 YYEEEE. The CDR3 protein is CASSLSGSIETQYF. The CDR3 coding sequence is TGTGCCAGCAGCTTGAGCGGGAGTATCGAGACCCAGTACTTC.

The CDR3 DNA is TGTGCCACCAGTGATCCAGCCCCAAGCCAGGGTAATGACAATGAGCAGTTCTTC. Translating it yields CATSDPAPSQGNDNEQFF. This chain links TRBV24-1 with TRBJ2-1; the D gene is possibly TRBD1 (5 bases). V dropped 3 bases and J dropped 5 bases, with 22 bases sitting between them. From germline, CDR1 is KGHDR and CDR2 SFDVKD. This CDR3 has 18 amino acids.

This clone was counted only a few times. The CDR3 nucleotides read TGTGCCATCAGTGGAGGGCGGGGGTTGAACACTGAAGCTTTCTTT. It is translated as CAISGGRGLNTEAFF. The V call is TRBV10-3, the J call TRBJ1-1; D possibly corresponds to TRBD1 (5 bases). Trimming took 4 bases from V and 0 from J, leaving 12 bases between them. Germline V gene sequence: CDR1 ENHRY, CDR2 SYGVKD. CDR3 length equals 15 residues.

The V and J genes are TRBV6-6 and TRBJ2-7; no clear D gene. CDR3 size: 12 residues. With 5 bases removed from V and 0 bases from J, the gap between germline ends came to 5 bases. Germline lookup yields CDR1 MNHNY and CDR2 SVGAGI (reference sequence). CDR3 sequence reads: CASSPVSYEQYF. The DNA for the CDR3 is TGTGCCAGCAGTCCGGTCTCCTACGAGCAGTACTTC.

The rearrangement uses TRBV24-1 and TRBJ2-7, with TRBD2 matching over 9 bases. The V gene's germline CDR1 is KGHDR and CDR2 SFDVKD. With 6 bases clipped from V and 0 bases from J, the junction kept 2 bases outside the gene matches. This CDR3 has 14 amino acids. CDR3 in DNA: TGTGCCACCAGTAATAGCGGGAGCTCCTACGAGCAGTACTTC. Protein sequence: CATSNSGSSYEQYF.

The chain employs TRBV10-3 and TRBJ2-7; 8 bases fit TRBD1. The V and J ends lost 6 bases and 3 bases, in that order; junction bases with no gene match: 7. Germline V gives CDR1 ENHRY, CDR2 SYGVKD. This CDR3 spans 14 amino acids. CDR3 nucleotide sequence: TGTGCCATCAGCCCTCGACAGGGGAACTACGAGCAGTACTTC. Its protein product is CAISPRQGNYEQYF.

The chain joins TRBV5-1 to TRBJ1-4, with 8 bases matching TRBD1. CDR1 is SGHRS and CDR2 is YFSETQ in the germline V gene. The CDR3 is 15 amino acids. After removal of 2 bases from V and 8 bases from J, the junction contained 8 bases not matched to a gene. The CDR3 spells CASSFQGAASEKLFF. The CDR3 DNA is TGCGCCAGCAGCTTTCAGGGGGCGGCGTCGGAAAAACTGTTTTTT.

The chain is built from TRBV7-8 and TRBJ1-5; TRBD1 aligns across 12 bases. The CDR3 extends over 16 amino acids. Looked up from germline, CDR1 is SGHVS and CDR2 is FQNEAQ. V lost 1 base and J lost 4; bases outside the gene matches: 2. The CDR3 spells CASSLEGQGANQPQHF. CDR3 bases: TGTGCCAGCAGCTTAGAGGGACAGGGGGCGAATCAGCCCCAGCATTTT.

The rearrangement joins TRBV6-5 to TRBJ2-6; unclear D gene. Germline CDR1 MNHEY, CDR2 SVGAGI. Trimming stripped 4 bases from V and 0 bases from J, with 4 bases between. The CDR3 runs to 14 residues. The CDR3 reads CASSSHSGANVLTF. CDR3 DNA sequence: TGTGCCAGCAGTTCCCACTCTGGGGCCAACGTCCTGACTTTC.